This TCR beta chain is from a study of identical twins. The V gene's germline CDR1 is LNHDA and CDR2 SQIVND (reference sequence). This CDR3 has 14 amino acids. The V gene lost 1 base and the J gene lost 3 bases, with 10 bases spanning the gap. TCRdb reanalysed the 5' RACE reads using MiXCR and keeps one entry per CDR3 protein. Of a few hundred thousand distinct CDR3 sequences listed, 7.5% to 10% are singletons. The same specimen was also included in a second study, on yellow fever vaccine responses in identical twins. That investigation notes: Reportedly, twins showed a vaccine T cell response that looked partly convergent and partly personalized.

What was sequenced was PBMCs. The genes are TRBV19 and TRBJ2-7, with D unresolved. The clonotype was recovered from a woman in her late teens or twenties in good health. The CDR3 nucleotides read TGTGCCAGTAGTATAGTAGGCCAGATCTACGAGCAGTACTTC. It yields the protein CASSIVGQIYEQYF.